This T cell receptor beta chain was identified during a study of blood T cell repertoires in COVID-19. About the study: Acute and convalescent COVID-19 samples came from the United States, Italy and Spain. T cells, B-cell-depleted T cells, or PBMCs supplied cDNA or gDNA.

Original handling: Quantification of nucleated cells was approximated via reference gene primer amplification. Sequencing used immunoSEQ multiplex PCR; TCRdb keeps in-frame clones, though not all of them. V and J calls and clone size follow that table, whereas D and trimming were derived from the DNA. The sample consists of a few hundred thousand clones, around 82% of them appearing once. V was shortened by 6 bases and J by 2 bases, with 14 bases between the two germline ends. The CDR3 is 14 residues long. Looked up from germline, CDR1 is MNHEY and CDR2 is SVGAGI. The source is a woman aged 18 to 35 with acute or convalescent COVID-19. The sample comprised peripheral blood. V and J are TRBV6-5 and TRBJ2-7; D possibly corresponds to TRBD1 (5 bases). Here the CDR3 DNA reads TGTGCCAGCAGAGGACATAAGGAAACCTACGAGCAGTACTTC. It codes for CASRGHKETYEQYF.